This record covers a single T cell receptor beta chain. The repertoire was sequenced with immunoSEQ multiplex PCR; TCRdb's copy has only in-frame clones and lacks some. In the table there are approximately 760,000 clones, 70% to 90% of which are singletons. The data derive from a study of shared T cell receptors in the human thymus. The same sample was also studied in work on human thymus T cells. Turning to that study: Healthy Finnish infants having corrective surgery for congenital heart defects served as donors. Apparent skewing of V and J gene usage characterized both thymic and blood repertoires.

The origin of this receptor is a girl under three years old with a congenital heart defect. Sequenced material: thymocytes.

The CDR3 reads CSVPLGGGKHGYTF. DNA for the CDR3: TGCAGCGTTCCCCTGGGAGGGGGAAAGCATGGCTACACCTTC. The chain carries TRBV29-1 and TRBJ1-2; perhaps TRBD1 as D (6 bases). Germline V gene lookup returns CDR1 SQVTM and CDR2 ANQGSEA. Trimming cost V 5 bases and J 6 bases, with 19 bases left between them. This CDR3 has 14 amino acids.